The clone carrying this T cell receptor beta chain was detected ten times or more. The antigen is unknown. A quantitative 5'-RACE method, one with molecular barcodes, was used to make TCR beta libraries. TCRdb recomputed calls from the 5' RACE reads with MiXCR, one row per CDR3 protein. The data contain 150,000 to 200,000 distinct CDR3 sequences, 11% of them singletons. The record originates from a study of CD8 T cells in ankylosing spondylitis. Regarding the study as a whole: Past studies reported some motif variants in reactive arthritis synovial fluid and blood. The authors reported significant enrichment of disease-linked clones in matched ankylosing spondylitis synovial fluid.

The CDR3 runs 12 residues. From germline, CDR1 is KGHSH and CDR2 LQKENI. V dropped 3 bases and J dropped 6 bases, with 9 bases sitting between them. The receptor was derived from a male donor with ankylosing spondylitis or in good health (not recorded which). Sequenced: blood, either unsorted or a sorted T cell fraction (not recorded which). V usage is TRBV18 and J usage is TRBJ2-7; D may be TRBD1 (5 bases). CDR3 loop: CASSPQGSEQYF. In nucleotides, the CDR3 is TGTGCCAGCTCACCGCAGGGTTCCGAGCAGTACTTC.